The 17 T cell receptor beta chains in this list originate from one sample, sequenced in a study of glioma-infiltrating T cells after dendritic cell vaccination. Time point specified: after dendritic cell vaccination, including at tumor progression/relapse. Some clones are missing from TCRdb's copy, which holds only in-frame ones; the method was immunoSEQ multiplex PCR. The sample lists 90,000 or so clones; more than 80% were seen once. The sequenced sample was blood, obtained after dendritic cell vaccination. These receptors all come from a human donor with glioblastoma.

This clone was recorded once. V usage is TRBV18 and J usage is TRBJ2-7; 10 nucleotides align to TRBD1. Germline CDR1 reads KGHSH; CDR2 reads LQKENI. V dropped 6 bases and J dropped 0; count of bases not matched to a gene: 14. The CDR3 is 18 amino acids. CDR3 residues: CASSRNLAGTGDSYEQYF. CDR3 coding DNA: TGTGCCAGCTCCAGAAACCTTGCGGGGACAGGGGACTCCTACGAGCAGTACTTC.

The V and J genes are TRBV5-1 and TRBJ1-5; possible D gene TRBD1, 6 bases. In germline, CDR1 is SGHRS, CDR2 YFSETQ. The CDR3 runs to 15 residues. Trimming left V 0 bases short and J 5 bases short, with 12 bases between. The CDR3 protein is CASSLGSGADQPQHF. CDR3 nucleotides: TGCGCCAGCAGCTTGGGGTCAGGGGCCGATCAGCCCCAGCATTTT. The entire variable domain, with the rest obtained from reference TRBV5-1 and TRBJ1-5, is as follows: KAGVTQTPRYLIKTRGQQVTLSCSPISGHRSVSWYQQTPGQGLQFLFEYFSETQRNKGNFPGRFSGRQFSNSRSEMNVSTLELGDSALYLCASSLGSGADQPQHFGDGTRLSIL.

The chain couples TRBV5-1 to TRBJ2-1; D is possibly TRBD2 (6 bases). The V end was cut by 1 base, the J end by 0 bases, with 26 bases between. In germline, CDR1 is SGHRS, CDR2 YFSETQ. This CDR3 contains 21 residues. The CDR3 loop is CASSLSPPGIAELSSYNEQFF. The CDR3 DNA sequence: TGCGCCAGCAGCTTGAGTCCCCCCGGGATAGCGGAGCTCTCCTCCTACAATGAGCAGTTCTTC.

This chain joins TRBV2 and TRBJ2-7, with no clear D. The CDR3 spans 14 residues. In germline, CDR1 is SNHLY, CDR2 FYNNEI. V shed 8 bases and J shed 1 base, with 15 bases lying between them. The CDR3 loop is CASGPEVTSYEQYF. Written as DNA, the CDR3 is TGTGCCAGCGGGCCGGAAGTAACTTCCTACGAGCAGTACTTC.

The J gene is TRBJ1-2, the V gene TRBV5-1, with a tentative D call TRBD1 (6 bases). This CDR3 is 15 amino acids long. From germline, CDR1 is SGHRS and CDR2 YFSETQ. V was trimmed by 2 bases and J by 4 bases, leaving 15 bases between them. CDR3 coding DNA: TGCGCCAGCAGCTTAGACAGGCCCGGAGGCTATGGCTACACCTTC. It encodes CASSLDRPGGYGYTF.

The CDR3 DNA follows: TGTGCCAGCAGTGAAGGTCAGGGGAACACTGAAGCTTTCTTT. Translated, it gives CASSEGQGNTEAFF. The chain joins TRBV25-1 to TRBJ1-1; D might be TRBD1 (5 bases). Trimming pared 2 bases from V and 1 base from J, leaving 8 bases between. The CDR3 loop spans 14 amino acids. CDR1 is MGHDK, CDR2 SYGVNS, per germline. Variable domain in full (rest from reference TRBV25-1 and TRBJ1-1): EADIYQTPRYLVIGTGKKITLECSQTMGHDKMYWYQQDPGMELHLIHYSYGVNSTEKGDLSSESTVSRIRTEHFPLTLESARPSHTSQYLCASSEGQGNTEAFFGQGTRLTVV.

This sequence joins TRBV12-5 and TRBJ2-1, with D perhaps matching TRBD1 (6 bases). The CDR3 sequence is 14 residues long. Trimming took off 6 bases at V and 9 bases at J, with 18 bases between the two ends. In germline, CDR1 is LGHNT, CDR2 FRNRAP. The CDR3 DNA reads TGTGCTAGTGGCACCTCAGGGGTGTTCGGTGAGCAGTTCTTC. Translation gives CASGTSGVFGEQFF.

The rearrangement joins TRBV19 to TRBJ2-7; possible D gene TRBD1, 5 bases. CDR1 LNHDA and CDR2 SQIVND come from the germline V gene (reference sequence). This CDR3 contains 12 residues. V lost 5 bases and J 2 bases, leaving 7 bases between the germline ends. CDR3 bases: TGTGCCAGTAGTGCAGGGACCTACGAGCAGTACTTC. Protein: CASSAGTYEQYF.

This clone was recorded a few times. DNA of the CDR3: TGTGCCAGCAGTGACTCGTACAGGGTCCCCTACAATGAGCAGTTCTTC. Residues: CASSDSYRVPYNEQFF. V gene TRBV6-4 combines with J gene TRBJ2-1; D may be TRBD1 (6 bases). Per the germline V gene, CDR1 is MRHNA and CDR2 is SNTAGT. CDR3 length: 16 amino acids. The ends were cut back, 0 bases at V and 2 bases at J, with 11 bases in the middle.

V is TRBV27 and J is TRBJ2-5; 14 bases are shared with TRBD2. The CDR3 has 16 residues. Per the germline V gene, CDR1 is MNHEY and CDR2 is SMNVEV (reference sequence). Trimming removed 4 bases from V and 2 bases from J; junction bases left unmatched: 3. This CDR3 reads CASSSWTSGRQETQYF. CDR3 DNA sequence: TGTGCCAGCAGTTCATGGACTAGCGGGAGGCAAGAGACCCAGTACTTC.

This chain joins TRBV19 and TRBJ2-3; no clear D. Germline CDR1 LNHDA, CDR2 SQIVND (reference sequence). CDR3 size: 14 residues. V lost 2 bases and J 4 bases, leaving 10 bases between the germline ends. The CDR3: CASSIPTSADTQYF. CDR3 sequence (DNA): TGTGCCAGTAGTATACCAACCTCGGCAGATACGCAGTATTTT.

The chain couples TRBV9 to TRBJ1-2; possibly TRBD1 for D (5 bases). CDR3 length equals 14 residues. Per the germline V gene, CDR1 is SGDLS and CDR2 is YYNGEE. V lost 2 bases, J lost 3 bases, and 11 bases lay in between. CDR3 DNA sequence: TGTGCCAGCAGCGTCGGTGGGGGGGACTATGGCTACACCTTC. Residues: CASSVGGGDYGYTF.

The CDR3 region is CTSSRTGGSGTDTQYF. The CDR3 region has the DNA TGCACCAGCAGCCGAACAGGGGGCTCAGGCACAGATACGCAGTATTTT. V and J are TRBV1 and TRBJ2-3; the tabulated D call, TRBD1, remains unverified against the DNA. TRBV1 is labeled a pseudogene. CDR3 size: 16 residues.

In its sample, this clone was seen a few times. This rearrangement joins TRBV5-8 to TRBJ1-5, with D unresolved. V lost 0 bases, J lost 6 bases, and 16 bases lay in between. This CDR3 spans 16 amino acids. In germline, CDR1 is SGHTS, CDR2 YDEGEE. CDR3: CASSLGPRSGGQPQHF. In DNA form, the CDR3 reads TGTGCCAGCAGCTTGGGACCCCGGTCCGGCGGTCAGCCCCAGCATTTT.

The chain uses TRBV7-9 and TRBJ2-3; the D is unclear. This CDR3 comprises 15 residues. V was clipped by 2 bases and J by 2 bases, with 11 bases between them. The germline V gene has CDR1 SEHNR and CDR2 FQNEAQ (reference sequence). The CDR3 sequence is CASSLSGGSTDTQYF. CDR3 nucleotide sequence: TGTGCCAGCAGCTTATCCGGCGGATCCACAGATACGCAGTATTTT.

In its sample, this clone was seen many times. The chain carries TRBV6-5 and TRBJ1-4; TRBD1 is a possible D gene (5 bases). The CDR3 is 15 residues long. Trimming left V 5 bases short and J 7 bases short, with 17 bases between. Germline values: CDR1 MNHEY, CDR2 SVGAGI. CDR3 coding DNA: TGTGCCAGCAGTAGACAGCGCTCTAGGTCTGAAAAACTGTTTTTT. Translated: CASSRQRSRSEKLFF.

The chain carries TRBV6-5 and TRBJ2-7; D is perhaps TRBD2 (6 bases). This CDR3 contains 13 residues. Germline V gene sequence: CDR1 MNHEY, CDR2 SVGAGI. V lost 10 bases, J lost 4 bases, and 17 bases lay in between. CDR3 bases: TGTGCCACCGGGTTGGGGGGTCGGTACGAGCAGTACGTC. Encoded protein: CATGLGGRYEQYV.